This T cell receptor beta chain was recorded in a study of technical replicates of blood from a handful of donors (TCRdb year 2017). On this clone itself: Its antigen is not yet known. Base qualities were left out, and no much larger clone turns up one base away.

The library was made by the immunoSEQ multiplex PCR assay. Held by TCRdb, this immuneACCESS table contains in-frame sequences only and omits some clones. Under half of the omission traces to an unresolved V gene where checked; the cause of the rest is unknown. The sample table shows under 80,000 clones, and 91% are seen once. The ten most abundant clones make up approximately 0.4% of the sample. Between the V and J ends, shortened by 3 bases and 2 bases respectively, the junction contains 11 bases. The germline V gene (reference sequence) specifies LNHNV as CDR1 and YYDKDF as CDR2. Taken from cysteine to phenylalanine, the CDR3 has 14 residues. Only the CDR3 region is kept as DNA, spanning 42 bases read in frame from base 1.

The V and J segments used are TRBV15 and TRBJ2-7; the D segment could be TRBD2, given 6 matching bases. Sequences were obtained from T cells isolated from PBMCs. This clonotype was obtained from a human donor in good health. Some clones in this sample may be carry-over from other donors' samples. At the DNA level, the sequence is TGTGCCACCAGCAGGCCGGGACTTACCTACGAGCAGTACTTC. The resulting protein is CATSRPGLTYEQYF.